A single sample gave rise to the 5 T cell receptor beta chains below, sequenced in a study of T cell responses to AZD1222 COVID-19 vaccine. Sequenced by immunoSEQ multiplex PCR; TCRdb stores in-frame clones only, minus some. The profile shows some 90,000 clones, roughly 90% of them singletons. The sequencing here drew on peripheral blood, taken on day 0 of AZD1222 vaccination. The source is an adult in good health.

This clone showed up just a few times. The chain recombines TRBV21-1 with TRBJ2-7; the DNA was not compared with TRBD1, the D call given in the table. TRBV21-1 is a pseudogene locus. The CDR3 is made up of 14 amino acids. The CDR3 coding sequence is TGTGCCAGCAGCAAGGGACAGCGGCACTACGAGCAGTACTTC. This codes for CASSKGQRHYEQYF.

This clone occurred once. The V gene is TRBV5-4, the J gene TRBJ2-7, with TRBD1 matching over 9 bases. The V and J ends lost 0 bases and 6 bases, in that order; junction bases with no gene match: 4. From germline, CDR1 is SGHNT and CDR2 YYREEE (reference sequence). This CDR3 region has 14 residues. CDR3 nucleotide sequence: TGTGCCAGCAGCTTGGCCGGGACAGGGTCCGAGCAGTACTTC. This translates into CASSLAGTGSEQYF.

CDR3 residues: CASSLLEGRNTEAFF. DNA for the CDR3: TGTGCCAGCAGCTTATTGGAGGGGAGGAACACTGAAGCTTTCTTT. This chain links TRBV7-6 with TRBJ1-1, with a possible D match to TRBD1 (5 bases). The CDR3 is 15 amino acids. Trimming removed 2 bases from V and 1 base from J, with 11 bases in between. Looked up from germline, CDR1 is SGHVS and CDR2 is FNYEAQ.

As for this clone: A read error may account for a junction end that differs from germline. The chain has TRBV7-7 and TRBJ2-3; a possible D gene is TRBD1 (6 bases). The germline gives CDR1 SSHAT, CDR2 FNYEAQ (reference sequence). This CDR3 contains 15 residues. The CDR3 is CASSLGGQVTDTQYF. For the CDR3, the DNA is TGTGCTAGCAGCTTAGGGGGTCAGGTCACAGATACGCAGTATTTT.

V gene TRBV5-6 combines with J gene TRBJ2-5; D unresolved. Per the germline V gene, CDR1 is SGHDT and CDR2 is YYEEEE. The CDR3 is 14 residues long. V was shortened by 1 base and J by 1 base, with 8 bases between the two germline ends. The DNA of the CDR3 is TGTGCCAGCAGCTTGAACTACCGCCAAGAGACCCAGTACTTC. Its translation: CASSLNYRQETQYF.